This T cell receptor (beta chain) was sequenced during a study of T cell changes during pregnancy in multiple sclerosis. The protocol was immunoSEQ multiplex PCR, while the TCRdb copy is restricted to in-frame clones and leaves out a portion. Here the sample spans tens of thousands of clones, around 90% being singletons. V was pared by 4 bases and J by 9 bases, with 17 bases between. The CDR3 has 14 residues. The germline gives CDR1 SGHRS, CDR2 YFSETQ. The chain is built from TRBV5-1 and TRBJ2-1; tentatively, D is TRBD2 (6 bases). This receptor was identified in a female donor with multiple sclerosis, enrolled in a pregnancy study. The sequences come from CD8+ T cells from peripheral blood mononuclear cells, collected before pregnancy. CDR3 DNA sequence: TGCGCCAGCAGCCAAGGGGCGGGGAGTTTTGAGCAGTTCTTC. It encodes CASSQGAGSFEQFF.